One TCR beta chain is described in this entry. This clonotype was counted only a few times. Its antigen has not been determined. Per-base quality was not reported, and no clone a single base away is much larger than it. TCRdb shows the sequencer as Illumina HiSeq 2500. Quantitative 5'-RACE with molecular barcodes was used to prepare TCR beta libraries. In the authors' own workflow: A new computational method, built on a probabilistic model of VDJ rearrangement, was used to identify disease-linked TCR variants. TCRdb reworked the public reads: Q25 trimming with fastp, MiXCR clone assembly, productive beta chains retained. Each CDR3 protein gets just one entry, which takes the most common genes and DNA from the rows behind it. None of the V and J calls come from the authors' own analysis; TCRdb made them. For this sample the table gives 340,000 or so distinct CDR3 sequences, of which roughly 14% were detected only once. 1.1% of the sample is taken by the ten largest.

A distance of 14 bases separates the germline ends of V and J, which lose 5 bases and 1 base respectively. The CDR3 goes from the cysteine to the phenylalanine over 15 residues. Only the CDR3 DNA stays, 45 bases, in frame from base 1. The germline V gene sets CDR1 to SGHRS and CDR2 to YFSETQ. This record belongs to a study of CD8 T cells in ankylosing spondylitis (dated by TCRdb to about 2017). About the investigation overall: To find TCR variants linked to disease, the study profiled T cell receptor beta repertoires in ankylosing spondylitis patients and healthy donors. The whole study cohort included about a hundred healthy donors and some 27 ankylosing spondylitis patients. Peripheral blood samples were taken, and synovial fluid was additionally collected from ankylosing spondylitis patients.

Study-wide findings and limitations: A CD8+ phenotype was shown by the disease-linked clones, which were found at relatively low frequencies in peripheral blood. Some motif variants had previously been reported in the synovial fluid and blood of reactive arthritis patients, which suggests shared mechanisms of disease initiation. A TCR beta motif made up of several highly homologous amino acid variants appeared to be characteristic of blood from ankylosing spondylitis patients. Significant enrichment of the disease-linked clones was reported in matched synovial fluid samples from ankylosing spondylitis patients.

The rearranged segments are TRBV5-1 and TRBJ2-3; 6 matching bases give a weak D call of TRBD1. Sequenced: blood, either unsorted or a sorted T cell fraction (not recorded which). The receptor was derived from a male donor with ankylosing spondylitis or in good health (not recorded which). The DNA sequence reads TGCGCCAGCAGACCCAGGGGAGAAGGCACAGATACGCAGTATTTT. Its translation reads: CASRPRGEGTDTQYF.